These 7 T cell receptor beta chains were sequenced from one sample in a study of low-dose radiotherapy and immunotherapy resistance in tumors. Noted time point: after trial treatment. Indicated treatment: LDRT plus nivolumab, ipilimumab, low-dose cyclophosphamide and aspirin (RACIN trial). With a constant-region primer and a V-primer adapter, TCRs were subjected to 20 PCR cycles of amplification. TCRdb used MiXCR to reprocess the reads, holding one entry per CDR3 protein. The repertoire includes roughly 50,000 distinct CDR3 sequences, approximately 35% of them detected once, and 8.2% sits in the top ten. This material consisted of PBMCs, taken after low-dose radiotherapy plus immunotherapy. The receptors originated from a male donor with rectosigmoid adenocarcinoma.

The chain carries TRBV5-5 and TRBJ2-3; tentatively, D is TRBD1 or TRBD2 (5 bases each). Germline V gene data show CDR1 as SGHKS and CDR2 as YYEKEE (reference sequence). V was pared by 4 bases and J by 2 bases, with 14 bases between. The CDR3 runs to 15 residues. The CDR3: CASSGRDRDTDTQYF. The DNA of the CDR3 is TGTGCCAGCAGCGGCCGGGACCGAGACACAGATACGCAGTATTTT.

This rearrangement joins TRBV11-2 to TRBJ2-7; 9 bases agree with TRBD2. V lost 1 base to trimming and J lost 4 bases; unmatched junction nucleotides: 8. This CDR3 has 16 residues. The germline gives CDR1 SGHAT, CDR2 FQNNGV. CDR3 in DNA: TGTGCCAGCAGCTTAGCGCCGGGGCTAGCGGGATACGAGCAGTACTTC. It is translated as CASSLAPGLAGYEQYF.

This chain connects TRBV28 to TRBJ2-1, with 10 bases matching TRBD2. J was trimmed by 5 bases and V by 4 bases; bases with no gene match: 5. CDR3 length equals 15 residues. CDR1 is MDHEN and CDR2 is SYDVKM in the germline V gene. The CDR3 DNA reads TGTGCCAGCAGTTCTCGGACTAGCGGACACAATGAGCAGTTCTTC. This sequence encodes CASSSRTSGHNEQFF. The full variable domain, its missing parts supplied by reference TRBV28 and TRBJ2-1, is DVKVTQSSRYLVKRTGEKVFLECVQDMDHENMFWYRQDPGLGLRLIYFSYDVKMKEKGDIPEGYSVSREKKERFSLILESASTNQTSMYLCASSSRTSGHNEQFFGPGTRLTVL.

The CDR3, as DNA: TGCAGTGCTCCATTAGCGGGCCAAGAGACCCAGTACTTC. Translation gives CSAPLAGQETQYF. The chain combines TRBV20-1 with TRBJ2-5; 7 nucleotides agree with TRBD2. Germline CDR1 reads DFQATT; CDR2 reads SNEGSKA (reference sequence). V gave up 5 bases and J gave up 1 base; unmatched junction bases: 4. CDR3 size: 13 residues.

This clonotype was seen many times. The chain uses TRBV28 and TRBJ1-1; no clear D. Trimming pared 5 bases from V and 1 base from J, leaving 11 bases between. The CDR3 spans 14 residues. CDR1 and CDR2 from the germline V gene are MDHEN and SYDVKM. The CDR3 loop is CASSPIGPNTEAFF. The CDR3 coding sequence is TGTGCCAGCAGTCCGATCGGGCCGAACACTGAAGCTTTCTTT.

The rearrangement links TRBV14 to TRBJ1-1, with D unclear. CDR1 and CDR2 from the germline V gene are SGHDN and FVKESK. The CDR3 loop spans 13 amino acids. V dropped 4 bases and J dropped 0 bases, with 6 bases sitting between them. Here the CDR3 reads CASSRGVNTEAFF. For the CDR3, the DNA is TGTGCCAGCAGCCGGGGAGTGAACACTGAAGCTTTCTTT.

As to this clonotype: This likely traces to a read error, being one base from a far larger clone. The chain recombines TRBV14 with TRBJ2-7; 8 nucleotides agree with TRBD2. CDR3 size: 15 residues. Looked up from germline, CDR1 is SGHDN and CDR2 is FVKESK. CDR3 sequence (DNA): TGTGCCAGCAGCCGTCGAGGTAGCGGGGCCTATGAGCAGTACTTC. Protein product: CASSRRGSGAYEQYF.